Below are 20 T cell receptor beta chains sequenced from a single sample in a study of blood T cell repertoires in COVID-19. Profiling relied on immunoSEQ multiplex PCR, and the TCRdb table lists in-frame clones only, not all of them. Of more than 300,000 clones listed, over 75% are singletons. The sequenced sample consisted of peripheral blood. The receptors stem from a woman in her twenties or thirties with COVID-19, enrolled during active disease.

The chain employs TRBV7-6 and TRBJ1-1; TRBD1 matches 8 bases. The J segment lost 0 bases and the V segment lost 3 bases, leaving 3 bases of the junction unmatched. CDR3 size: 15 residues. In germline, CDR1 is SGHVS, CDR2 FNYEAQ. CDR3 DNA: TGTGCCAGCAGCTTCCGGACAGGGCTGAACACTGAAGCTTTCTTT. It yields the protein CASSFRTGLNTEAFF.

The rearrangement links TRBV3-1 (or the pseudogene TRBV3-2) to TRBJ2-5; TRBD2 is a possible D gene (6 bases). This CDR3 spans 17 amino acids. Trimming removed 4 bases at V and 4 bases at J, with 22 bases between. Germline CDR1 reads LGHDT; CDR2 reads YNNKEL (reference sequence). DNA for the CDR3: TGTGCCAGCAGCCCCCGGGGGAGCGGGCTCACGAGAGAGACCCAGTACTTC. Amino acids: CASSPRGSGLTRETQYF.

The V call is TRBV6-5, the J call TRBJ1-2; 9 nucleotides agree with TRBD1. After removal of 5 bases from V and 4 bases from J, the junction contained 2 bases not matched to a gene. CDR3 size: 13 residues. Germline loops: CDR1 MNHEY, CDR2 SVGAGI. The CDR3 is CASSQTGGYGYTF. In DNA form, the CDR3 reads TGTGCCAGCAGTCAGACAGGGGGCTATGGCTACACCTTC.

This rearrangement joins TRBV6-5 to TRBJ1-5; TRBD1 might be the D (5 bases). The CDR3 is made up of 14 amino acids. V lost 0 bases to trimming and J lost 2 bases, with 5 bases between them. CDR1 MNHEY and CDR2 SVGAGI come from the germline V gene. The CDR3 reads CASSYSRGNQPQHF. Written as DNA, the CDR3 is TGTGCCAGCAGTTACTCCAGGGGCAATCAGCCCCAGCATTTT.

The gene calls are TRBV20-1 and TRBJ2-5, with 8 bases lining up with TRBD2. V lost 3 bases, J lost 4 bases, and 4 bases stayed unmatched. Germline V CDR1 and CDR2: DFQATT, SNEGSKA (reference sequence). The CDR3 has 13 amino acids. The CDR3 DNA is TGCAGTGCTAGTGATAGCGGGATAGAGACCCAGTACTTC. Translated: CSASDSGIETQYF.

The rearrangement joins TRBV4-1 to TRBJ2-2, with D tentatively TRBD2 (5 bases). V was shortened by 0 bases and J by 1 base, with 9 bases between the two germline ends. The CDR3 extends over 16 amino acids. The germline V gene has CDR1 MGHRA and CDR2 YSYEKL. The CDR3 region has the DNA TGCGCCAGCAGCCAAGAAGCGGCGGTGAACACCGGGGAGCTGTTTTTT. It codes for CASSQEAAVNTGELFF.

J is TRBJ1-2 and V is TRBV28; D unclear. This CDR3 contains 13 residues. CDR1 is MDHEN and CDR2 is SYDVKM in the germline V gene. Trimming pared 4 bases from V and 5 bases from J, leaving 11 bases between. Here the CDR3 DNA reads TGTGCCAGCAGTTCCGGGGTACGGTATGGCTACACCTTC. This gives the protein CASSSGVRYGYTF.

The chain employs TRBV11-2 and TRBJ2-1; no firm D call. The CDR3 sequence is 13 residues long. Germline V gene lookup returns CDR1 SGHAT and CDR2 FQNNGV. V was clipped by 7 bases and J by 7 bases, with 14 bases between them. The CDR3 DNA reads TGTGCCAGCACCGATCGACTTGGAAATGAGCAGTTCTTC. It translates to CASTDRLGNEQFF.

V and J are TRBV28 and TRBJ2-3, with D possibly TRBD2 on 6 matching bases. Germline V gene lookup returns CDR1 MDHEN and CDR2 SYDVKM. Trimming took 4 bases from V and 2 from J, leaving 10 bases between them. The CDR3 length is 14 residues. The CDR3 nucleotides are TGTGCCAGCAGTTACGGGAGTCCCACAGATACGCAGTATTTT. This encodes CASSYGSPTDTQYF.

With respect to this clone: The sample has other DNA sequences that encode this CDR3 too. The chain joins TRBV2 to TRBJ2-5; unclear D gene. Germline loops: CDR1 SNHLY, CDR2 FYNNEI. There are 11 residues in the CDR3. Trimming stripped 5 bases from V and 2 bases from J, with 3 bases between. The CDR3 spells CASSPQETQYF. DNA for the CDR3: TGTGCCAGCAGTCCTCAAGAGACCCAGTACTTC. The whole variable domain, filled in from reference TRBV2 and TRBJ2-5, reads EPEVTQTPSHQVTQMGQEVILRCVPISNHLYFYWYRQILGQKVEFLVSFYNNEISEKSEIFDDQFSVERPDGSNFTLKIRSTKLEDSAMYFCASSPQETQYFGPGTRLLVL.

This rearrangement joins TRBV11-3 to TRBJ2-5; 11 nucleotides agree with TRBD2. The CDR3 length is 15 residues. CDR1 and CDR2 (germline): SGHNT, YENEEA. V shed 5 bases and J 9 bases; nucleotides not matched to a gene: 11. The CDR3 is CASSAGLAAPESQYF. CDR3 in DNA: TGTGCCAGCAGCGCGGGACTAGCGGCTCCCGAGTCCCAGTACTTC.

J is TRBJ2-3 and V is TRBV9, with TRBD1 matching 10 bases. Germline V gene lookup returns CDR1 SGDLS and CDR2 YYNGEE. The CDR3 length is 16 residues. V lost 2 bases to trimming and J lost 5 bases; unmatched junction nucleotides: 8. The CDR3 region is CASSVLRDRGRDTQYF. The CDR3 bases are TGTGCCAGCAGCGTCCTCCGGGACAGGGGACGAGATACGCAGTATTTT.

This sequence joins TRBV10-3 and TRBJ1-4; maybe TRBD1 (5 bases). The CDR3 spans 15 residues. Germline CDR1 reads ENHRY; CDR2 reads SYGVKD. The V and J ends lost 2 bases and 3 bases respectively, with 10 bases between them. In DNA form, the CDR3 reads TGTGCCATCAGTGAGGGGGGGATCCCTAATGAAAAACTGTTTTTT. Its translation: CAISEGGIPNEKLFF.

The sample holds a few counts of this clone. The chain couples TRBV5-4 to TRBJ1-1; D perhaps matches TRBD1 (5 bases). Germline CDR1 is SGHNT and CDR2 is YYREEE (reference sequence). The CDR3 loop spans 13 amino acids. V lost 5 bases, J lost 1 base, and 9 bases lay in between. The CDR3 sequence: CASSTGSNTEAFF. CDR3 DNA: TGTGCCAGCAGTACAGGTTCGAACACTGAAGCTTTCTTT.

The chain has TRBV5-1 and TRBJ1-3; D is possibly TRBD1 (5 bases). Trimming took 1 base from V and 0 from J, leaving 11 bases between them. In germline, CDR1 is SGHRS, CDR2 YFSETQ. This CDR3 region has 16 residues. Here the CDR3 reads CASSLSGLSSGNTIYF. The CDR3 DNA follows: TGCGCCAGCAGCTTGTCAGGGCTGAGCTCTGGAAACACCATATATTTT.

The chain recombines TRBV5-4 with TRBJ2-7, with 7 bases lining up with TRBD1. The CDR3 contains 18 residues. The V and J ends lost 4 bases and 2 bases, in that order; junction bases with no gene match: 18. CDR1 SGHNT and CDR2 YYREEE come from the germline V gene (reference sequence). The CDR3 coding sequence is TGTGCCAGCAGCCTCAGACAGGGCCCTAGGAGCCCCCCCTACGAGCAGTACTTC. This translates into CASSLRQGPRSPPYEQYF.

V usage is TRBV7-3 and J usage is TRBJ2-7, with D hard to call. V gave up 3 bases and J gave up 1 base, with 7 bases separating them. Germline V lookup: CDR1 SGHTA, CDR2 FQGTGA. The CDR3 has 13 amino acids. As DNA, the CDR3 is TGTGCCAGCAGCTTGGGCAGATCCTACGAGCAGTACTTC. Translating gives CASSLGRSYEQYF.

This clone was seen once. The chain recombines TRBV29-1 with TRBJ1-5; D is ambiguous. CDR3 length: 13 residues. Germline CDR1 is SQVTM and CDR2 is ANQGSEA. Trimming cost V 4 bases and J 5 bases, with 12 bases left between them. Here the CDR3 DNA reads TGCAGCGTTGCCGAAAACAGCCATCAGCCCCAGCATTTT. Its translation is CSVAENSHQPQHF.

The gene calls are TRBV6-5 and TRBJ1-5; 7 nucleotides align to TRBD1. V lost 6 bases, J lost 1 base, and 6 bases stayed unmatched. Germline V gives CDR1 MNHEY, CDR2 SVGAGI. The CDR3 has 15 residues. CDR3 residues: CASRATGVSNQPQHF. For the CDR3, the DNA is TGTGCCAGCAGGGCCACAGGGGTGAGCAATCAGCCCCAGCATTTT.

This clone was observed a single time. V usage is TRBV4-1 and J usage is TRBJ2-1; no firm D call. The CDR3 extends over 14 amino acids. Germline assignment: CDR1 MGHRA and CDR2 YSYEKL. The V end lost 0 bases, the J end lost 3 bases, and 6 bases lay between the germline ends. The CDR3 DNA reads TGCGCCAGCAGCCAAGATGGCGGCTACAATGAGCAGTTCTTC. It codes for CASSQDGGYNEQFF.